This T cell receptor (beta chain) is from a study of response to subunit inactivated influenza vaccine (dated by TCRdb to between 2018 and 2020). Looking at the study overall: The study used deep quantitative T cell receptor repertoire profiling to track responses to a trivalent subunit inactivated influenza vaccine. Paper-wide results and their limitations: The authors suggested that each seasonal influenza vaccination may recruit only a limited number of new T cells.

Between the V and J ends, shortened by 0 bases and 10 bases respectively, the junction contains 19 bases. For CDR1 and CDR2, the germline V gene (reference sequence) lists DFQATT and SNEGSKA. The CDR3 runs 15 amino acids, cysteine and phenylalanine included. CDR3 DNA only is kept here, 45 bases in frame from base 1. With respect to this clonotype: The clone's antigen remains unknown. One base away there is no much larger clone; base qualities are not given.

The protocol used for the library was RT-PCR. Sequencing was performed on an Illumina HiSeq 2500. TCRdb reprocessing: public reads trimmed at Q25 with fastp, clones called with MiXCR, in-frame beta chains kept. Rows matching on CDR3 protein sequence are summarized as one entry with the most common DNA and genes. Here the sample has about 780,000 distinct CDR3 sequences; around 18% occur a single time. The ten top clones hold around 9.9% of the sample. Sequencing used PBMCs from blood, obtained about 5 days after vaccination. This sequence was found in a man aged 50-60 years who received an inactivated influenza vaccine. Donor details come from another sample of the same person, matched by shared clones. This sequence uses TRBV20-1 and TRBJ2-1; tentative D gene TRBD1, with 5 bases matching. CDR3 sequence: CSARDFAGRPWEQFF. The nucleotide sequence reads TGCAGTGCTAGAGATTTTGCAGGGCGGCCTTGGGAGCAGTTCTTC.